The 20 T cell receptor beta chains reported below all come from one sample, sequenced in a study of T-cell memory formation after mild COVID-19. TCRdb reprocessed the 5' RACE reads via MiXCR and lists one record per CDR3 protein. The sample gives fewer than 350,000 distinct CDR3 sequences, approximately 14% of which show up once; 21% is in the top ten. The sample was PBMCs or a T cell subset sorted from them (not recorded which). The receptors come from a man younger than 35 who had mild COVID-19 (a few samples of this study predate the infection). Cell type and time point are not known.

This clonotype has more than one count but fewer than ten. The chain joins TRBV28 to TRBJ1-2, with D perhaps matching TRBD1 (5 bases). The CDR3 extends over 14 amino acids. Germline loops: CDR1 MDHEN, CDR2 SYDVKM. The ends were cut back, 2 bases at V and 7 bases at J, with 14 bases in the middle. The CDR3 coding sequence is TGTGCCAGCAGTTTAGGCGCAGGGTCGATTGGCTACACCTTC. Its protein is CASSLGAGSIGYTF.

The CDR3 DNA reads as TGTGCCACCAGTGGGGGGGACTTAGGGGGCAGTGAGCAGTTCTTC. This codes for CATSGGDLGGSEQFF. This chain connects TRBV24-1 to TRBJ2-1; perhaps TRBD1 as D (7 bases). The CDR3 is made up of 15 amino acids. CDR1 is KGHDR, CDR2 SFDVKD, per germline. V was pared by 5 bases and J by 9 bases, with 19 bases between.

V is TRBV27 and J is TRBJ2-3; 7 nucleotides match TRBD1. V lost 5 bases and J lost 0; bases outside the gene matches: 14. Looked up from germline, CDR1 is MNHEY and CDR2 is SMNVEV (reference sequence). The CDR3 length is 18 residues. Here the CDR3 reads CASSPRDSHLFSTDTQYF. The CDR3 DNA sequence: TGTGCCAGCAGTCCCCGGGACAGCCATCTATTTAGCACAGATACGCAGTATTTT.

The chain links TRBV7-2 to TRBJ1-6, with 9 bases matching TRBD1. CDR3 size: 16 residues. The V segment lost 3 bases and the J segment 7 bases; nucleotides outside the gene matches: 7. The germline gives CDR1 SGHTA, CDR2 FQGNSA. The CDR3 here is CASSLSGGQGNSPLHF. Written as DNA, the CDR3 is TGTGCCAGCAGCTTGTCGGGGGGACAGGGCAATTCACCCCTCCACTTT. Full variable domain (outside the CDR3, taken from reference TRBV7-2 and TRBJ1-6): GAGVSQSPSNKVTEKGKDVELRCDPISGHTALYWYRQSLGQGLEFLIYFQGNSAPDKSGLPSDRFSAERTGGSVSTLTIQRTQQEDSAVYLCASSLSGGQGNSPLHFGNGTRLTVT.

The chain combines TRBV5-1 with TRBJ2-2; 8 bases are a match to TRBD1. The CDR3 sequence is 14 residues long. CDR1 is SGHRS and CDR2 is YFSETQ in the germline V gene. The junction had 5 bases not matched to a gene; V was cut back by 4 bases and J by 6 bases. The CDR3 spells CASSPGQVPGELFF. The CDR3, as DNA: TGCGCCAGCAGCCCGGGACAGGTCCCCGGGGAGCTGTTTTTT.

In this sample, this clonotype turned up a few times. The chain uses TRBV5-1 and TRBJ2-1; maybe TRBD2 (5 bases). This CDR3 has 15 residues. CDR1 and CDR2 from the germline V gene are SGHRS and YFSETQ. Trimming removed 3 bases from V and 4 bases from J, with 14 bases in between. The CDR3 nucleotides are TGCGCCAGCAGCTCGGAGGTGTCGCTGTACAATGAGCAGTTCTTC. Translation: CASSSEVSLYNEQFF. Based on the CDR3 plus reference TRBV5-1 and TRBJ2-1, the full variable domain is KAGVTQTPRYLIKTRGQQVTLSCSPISGHRSVSWYQQTPGQGLQFLFEYFSETQRNKGNFPGRFSGRQFSNSRSEMNVSTLELGDSALYLCASSSEVSLYNEQFFGPGTRLTVL.

This rearrangement joins TRBV6-5 to TRBJ1-1, with no clear D. Trimming took off 5 bases at V and 4 bases at J, with 8 bases between the two ends. CDR1 MNHEY and CDR2 SVGAGI come from the germline V gene. The CDR3 sequence is 12 residues long. CDR3 nucleotide sequence: TGTGCCAGCAGTGGCCGGAGCACTGAAGCTTTCTTT. The encoded protein is CASSGRSTEAFF.

This clonotype has only a few counts. Sequence at one end of the junction differs from germline and may be a read error. The J gene is TRBJ2-2, the V gene TRBV7-9; 7 nucleotides line up with TRBD1. The CDR3 spans 15 residues. Germline CDR1 is SEHNR and CDR2 is FQNEAQ (reference sequence). The CDR3 nucleotides are TGTGCCAGCAGCTGGGGACAGATGAACGCCGGGGAGCTGTTTTTT. Translating gives CASSWGQMNAGELFF.

This clonotype turned up a few times. The chain employs TRBV11-2 and TRBJ1-3, with 7 bases that match TRBD1. In germline, CDR1 is SGHAT, CDR2 FQNNGV. The CDR3 has 13 residues. V gave up 5 bases and J gave up 8 bases; unmatched junction bases: 6. CDR3 bases: TGTGCCAGCAGCCCCACCCAGGGGGACACCATATATTTT. It specifies CASSPTQGDTIYF.

This sequence joins TRBV7-9 and TRBJ2-5; D gene ambiguous. The CDR3 covers 16 residues. CDR1 and CDR2 (germline): SEHNR, FQNEAQ (reference sequence). Trimming stripped 1 base from V and 1 base from J, with 13 bases between. This CDR3 is CASSLDKDGPQETQYF. Written as DNA, the CDR3 is TGTGCCAGCAGCTTAGACAAGGACGGTCCCCAAGAGACCCAGTACTTC. The full variable domain, in which reference TRBV7-9 and TRBJ2-5 provide the parts outside the CDR3, is DTGVSQNPRHKITKRGQNVTFRCDPISEHNRLYWYRQTLGQGPEFLTYFQNEAQLEKSRLLSDRFSAERPKGSFSTLEIQRTEQGDSAMYLCASSLDKDGPQETQYFGPGTRLLVL.

This clonotype showed up just a few times. The CDR3: CASSPRGLETQYF. The CDR3 nucleotides read TGCGCCAGCAGCCCTAGGGGTTTGGAGACCCAGTACTTC. This rearrangement joins TRBV4-1 to TRBJ2-5; D perhaps matches TRBD1 (5 bases). The ends were cut back, 4 bases at V and 5 bases at J, with 11 bases in the middle. CDR3 length equals 13 residues. The germline gives CDR1 MGHRA, CDR2 YSYEKL.

The V call is TRBV5-6, the J call TRBJ1-2; 7 bases are a match to TRBD1. The trim removed 5 bases at V and 4 bases at J, leaving 8 bases unmatched. From germline, CDR1 is SGHDT and CDR2 YYEEEE. The CDR3 consists of 14 residues. The CDR3 DNA sequence: TGTGCCAGCAGGCCCGGGACAGTCACCTATGGCTACACCTTC. Amino acids: CASRPGTVTYGYTF.

As for this clonotype: A much larger clone differs from this one at a single base, so this may be a read error. CDR3 region: CASSLNWGAKGELFF. The CDR3, as DNA: TGTGCCAGCAGCCTCAACTGGGGGGCTAAAGGGGAGCTGTTTTTT. V is TRBV7-2 and J is TRBJ2-2; the D gene could be TRBD1 or TRBD2 (6 bases each). The CDR3 spans 15 residues. Germline V gene lookup returns CDR1 SGHTA and CDR2 FQGNSA. V was cut by 5 bases and J by 8 bases, with 18 bases left in between.

This clonotype was found many times. The V and J genes are TRBV4-1 and TRBJ1-2; 10 nucleotides agree with TRBD1. V lost 4 bases and J lost 8; bases outside the gene matches: 4. The CDR3 runs to 13 residues. Germline V gene lookup returns CDR1 MGHRA and CDR2 YSYEKL. The CDR3 reads CASSRTGGDGYTF. DNA for the CDR3: TGCGCCAGCAGCCGGACAGGGGGGGACGGCTACACCTTC.

The sample holds a few counts of this clonotype. V usage is TRBV11-2 and J usage is TRBJ1-2; TRBD1 agrees at 8 bases. The V segment lost 3 bases and the J segment 7 bases; nucleotides outside the gene matches: 4. The germline V gene has CDR1 SGHAT and CDR2 FQNNGV. The CDR3 length is 13 residues. Written as DNA, the CDR3 is TGTGCCAGCAGCTTGGGACAGGCTTTTGGCTACACCTTC. Residues: CASSLGQAFGYTF.

This clonotype was seen only a few times. The rearrangement uses TRBV5-1 and TRBJ1-1; a weak D match, TRBD1 (5 bases). This CDR3 region has 17 residues. The V and J ends lost 4 bases and 0 bases respectively, with 19 bases between them. In germline, CDR1 is SGHRS, CDR2 YFSETQ. CDR3 region: CASSPPLVKGLNTEAFF. CDR3 sequence (DNA): TGCGCCAGCAGCCCCCCTCTCGTAAAGGGGTTGAACACTGAAGCTTTCTTT.

This clonotype was observed a few times. This sequence joins TRBV3-1 and TRBJ2-7, with a tentative D call TRBD1 (6 bases). Germline V gives CDR1 LGHDT, CDR2 YNNKEL (reference sequence). Trimming left V 0 bases short and J 6 bases short, with 15 bases between. This CDR3 is built from 15 residues. The CDR3 spells CASSQDRGLRLEQYF. In DNA form, the CDR3 reads TGTGCCAGCAGCCAAGATAGGGGGTTGAGGCTCGAGCAGTACTTC.

There are a few counts of this clonotype. V and J are TRBV4-1 and TRBJ1-2; D is perhaps TRBD1 (5 bases). The CDR3 loop spans 15 amino acids. V lost 0 bases and J lost 7, with 15 bases in between. In germline, CDR1 is MGHRA, CDR2 YSYEKL. The DNA of the CDR3 is TGCGCCAGCAGCCAAGACGGTCTGGGGGTTTTTGGCTACACCTTC. Translation gives CASSQDGLGVFGYTF.

The sample holds a few counts of this clonotype. The chain links TRBV2 to TRBJ2-7; D is possibly TRBD2 (7 bases). The CDR3 contains 16 residues. CDR1 and CDR2 (germline): SNHLY, FYNNEI. Trimming pared 3 bases from V and 0 bases from J, leaving 15 bases between. CDR3 amino acids: CASSDPGGESSYEQYF. The CDR3 DNA reads as TGTGCCAGCAGTGATCCGGGGGGCGAAAGCTCCTACGAGCAGTACTTC.

This chain joins TRBV7-2 and TRBJ1-2; tentatively, D is TRBD1 (6 bases). Germline V lookup: CDR1 SGHTA, CDR2 FQGNSA. Between the trimmed V and J ends, which lost 0 bases and 4 bases, there was a span of 15 bases. This CDR3 has 16 amino acids. CDR3: CASSLAGGVLGYGYTF. CDR3 in DNA: TGTGCCAGCAGCTTAGCGGGGGGCGTCCTAGGCTATGGCTACACCTTC.